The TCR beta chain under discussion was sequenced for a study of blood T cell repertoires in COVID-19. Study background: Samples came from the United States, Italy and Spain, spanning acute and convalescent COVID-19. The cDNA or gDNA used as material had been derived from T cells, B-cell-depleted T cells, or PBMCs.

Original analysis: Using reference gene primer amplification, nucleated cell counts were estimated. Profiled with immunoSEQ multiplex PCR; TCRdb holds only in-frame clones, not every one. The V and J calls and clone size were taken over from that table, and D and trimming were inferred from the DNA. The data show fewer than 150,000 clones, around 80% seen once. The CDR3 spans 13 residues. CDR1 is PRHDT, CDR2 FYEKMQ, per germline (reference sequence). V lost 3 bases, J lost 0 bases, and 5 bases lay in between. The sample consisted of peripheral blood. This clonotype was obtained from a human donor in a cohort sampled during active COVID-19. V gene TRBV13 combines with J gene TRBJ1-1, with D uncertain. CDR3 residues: CASSFGLNTEAFF. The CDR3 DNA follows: TGTGCCAGCAGCTTCGGTCTGAACACTGAAGCTTTCTTT.